These 31 T cell receptor beta chains originate from one sample sequenced in a study of T cell repertoires in cytomegalovirus infection. No antigen has been assigned to these receptors. TCRdb processed the reads anew with MiXCR; each CDR3 protein has one entry. Among about 57,000 distinct CDR3 sequences, 20% to 25% were seen once, and the ten largest hold 73%. The sequences come from CD8+ T cells from cultured PBMCs, collected from culture after CMV antigen stimulation. Every receptor here comes from a human donor in good health (CMV status not recorded). Some clones in this sample may be carry-over from other donors' samples.

The chain employs TRBV7-2 and TRBJ1-2, with 8 bases aligning to TRBD1. After removal of 3 bases from V and 1 base from J, the junction contained 4 bases not matched to a gene. Looked up from germline, CDR1 is SGHTA and CDR2 is FQGNSA. The CDR3 runs 15 residues. DNA of the CDR3: TGTGCCAGCAGCTTGGGGACAGGAGTTAACTATGGCTACACCTTC. Protein product: CASSLGTGVNYGYTF.

The gene calls are TRBV9 and TRBJ2-1; the D is unclear. Germline assignment: CDR1 SGDLS and CDR2 YYNGEE. The CDR3 extends over 12 amino acids. Trimming removed 3 bases at V and 7 bases at J, with 8 bases between. Here the CDR3 reads CASSAGPNEQFF. CDR3 DNA sequence: TGTGCCAGCAGCGCGGGCCCGAATGAGCAGTTCTTC.

The J gene is TRBJ2-7, the V gene TRBV13, with D possibly matching TRBD1 (6 bases). The V gene's germline CDR1 is PRHDT and CDR2 FYEKMQ (reference sequence). The V end lost 5 bases, the J end lost 0 bases, and 14 bases lay between the germline ends. This CDR3 has 15 residues. The CDR3 loop reads CASSHRTESSYEQYF. The CDR3 DNA reads TGTGCCAGCAGCCACCGGACAGAAAGCTCCTACGAGCAGTACTTC.

This clonotype appeared a few times. The chain couples TRBV6-1 to TRBJ2-5, with D maybe TRBD2 (5 bases). Germline loops: CDR1 MNHNS, CDR2 SASEGT. V lost 2 bases, J lost 5 bases, and 15 bases lay in between. This CDR3 contains 15 residues. CDR3 region: CASSEYRGVVETQYF. In nucleotides, the CDR3 is TGTGCCAGCAGTGAATACCGGGGAGTGGTGGAGACCCAGTACTTC.

This clonotype was observed a handful of times. The genes are TRBV7-9 and TRBJ1-3; no reliable D call. The CDR3 is 15 amino acids. Germline-derived CDR1 and CDR2 are SEHNR and FQNEAQ (reference sequence). Trimming removed 6 bases from V and 3 bases from J, with 15 bases in between. The CDR3 nucleotides read TGTGCCAGCAGTAGATGGGAGAAAATTGGAAACACCATATATTTT. Protein sequence: CASSRWEKIGNTIYF.

This clonotype appeared a few times. DNA for the CDR3: TGCGCCAGCAGCCCCAGCCGGACCCAGGAGCAGTACTTC. Amino acid sequence: CASSPSRTQEQYF. This rearrangement joins TRBV4-3 to TRBJ2-7; the D is unclear. The CDR3 spans 13 residues. Trimming removed 4 bases from V and 7 bases from J, with 14 bases in between. Germline V gene sequence: CDR1 LGHNA, CDR2 YSLEER.

V is TRBV12-3 or TRBV12-4 and J is TRBJ2-2; TRBD1 might be the D (6 bases). The CDR3 covers 14 residues. With 3 bases removed from V and 3 bases from J, the gap between germline ends came to 8 bases. Written as DNA, the CDR3 is TGTGCCAGCAGTTTGGGGGCGGACACCGGGGAGCTGTTTTTT. Amino acids: CASSLGADTGELFF.

This clonotype came up a few times. The V gene is TRBV7-2, the J gene TRBJ1-1, with unresolved D. The germline V gene has CDR1 SGHTA and CDR2 FQGNSA. Trimming cost V 2 bases and J 3 bases, with 13 bases left between them. The CDR3 consists of 15 residues. CDR3 in amino acids: CASSLRLTRDTEAFF. CDR3 coding DNA: TGTGCCAGCAGCTTACGCCTCACTCGGGACACTGAAGCTTTCTTT.

The chain couples TRBV7-9 to TRBJ2-4; unclear D gene. This CDR3 has 14 residues. V lost 4 bases and J 3 bases, leaving 10 bases between the germline ends. CDR1 is SEHNR, CDR2 FQNEAQ, per germline (reference sequence). CDR3 in DNA: TGTGCCAGCAGCTCAGAGAAGGGCAAAAACATTCAGTACTTC. It encodes CASSSEKGKNIQYF. The full variable domain, its missing parts supplied by reference TRBV7-9 and TRBJ2-4, is DTGVSQNPRHKITKRGQNVTFRCDPISEHNRLYWYRQTLGQGPEFLTYFQNEAQLEKSRLLSDRFSAERPKGSFSTLEIQRTEQGDSAMYLCASSSEKGKNIQYFGAGTRLSVL.

V and J are TRBV25-1 and TRBJ1-2; D is unresolved. The CDR3 extends over 12 amino acids. Germline lookup yields CDR1 MGHDK and CDR2 SYGVNS. Trimming stripped 6 bases from V and 13 bases from J, with 18 bases between. This CDR3 reads CASSNPLAKTTF. The CDR3 DNA is TGTGCCAGCAGCAATCCCTTGGCCAAAACCACCTTC.

This clonotype was seen only a few times. The V and J genes are TRBV19 and TRBJ1-5; D ambiguous. V was shortened by 6 bases and J by 1 base, with 4 bases between the two germline ends. The CDR3 runs 12 residues. From germline, CDR1 is LNHDA and CDR2 SQIVND (reference sequence). The CDR3 loop is CASRTSNQPQHF. CDR3 bases: TGTGCCAGTAGGACCAGCAATCAGCCCCAGCATTTT.

This chain joins TRBV7-6 and TRBJ2-2, with TRBD2 matching 9 bases. CDR1 and CDR2 from the germline V gene are SGHVS and FNYEAQ. V lost 0 bases, J lost 4 bases, and 3 bases stayed unmatched. The CDR3 consists of 16 residues. DNA for the CDR3: TGTGCCAGCAGCTTAGCACTGACTAGCGGCACCGGGGAGCTGTTTTTT. Translating gives CASSLALTSGTGELFF.

Ten or more counts support this clonotype. This chain connects TRBV7-8 to TRBJ1-1; D ambiguous. The CDR3 extends over 15 amino acids. Trimming took off 2 bases at V and 0 bases at J, with 10 bases between the two ends. Germline V gene data show CDR1 as SGHVS and CDR2 as FQNEAQ. Here the CDR3 DNA reads TGTGCCAGCAGCTTAATCGGCAGCCTGAACACTGAAGCTTTCTTT. As protein: CASSLIGSLNTEAFF.

A few counts support this clonotype. This rearrangement joins TRBV7-2 to TRBJ1-6, with D unclear. This CDR3 comprises 15 residues. The V gene's germline CDR1 is SGHTA and CDR2 FQGNSA. V was clipped by 4 bases and J by 8 bases, with 15 bases between them. CDR3 sequence: CASSSPGGVHSPLHF. The CDR3, as DNA: TGTGCCAGCAGCTCCCCGGGCGGGGTTCATTCACCCCTCCACTTT.

This clonotype was recorded a few times. The chain is built from TRBV7-9 and TRBJ1-5; D perhaps matches TRBD1 (5 bases). Per the germline V gene, CDR1 is SEHNR and CDR2 is FQNEAQ (reference sequence). Trimming removed 10 bases from V and 2 bases from J, with 12 bases in between. This CDR3 contains 13 residues. The chain's CDR3 is CAIAGGGNQPQHF. CDR3 bases: TGTGCCATCGCCGGGGGGGGCAATCAGCCCCAGCATTTT.

The rearrangement joins TRBV28 to TRBJ2-5; a possible D gene is TRBD1 (5 bases). The CDR3 spans 13 residues. The ends were cut back, 6 bases at V and 2 bases at J, with 10 bases in the middle. Per the germline V gene, CDR1 is MDHEN and CDR2 is SYDVKM. The DNA of the CDR3 is TGTGCCAGCAGCCCGACAGTACAAGAGACCCAGTACTTC. It is translated as CASSPTVQETQYF.

The CDR3 loop reads CASSQGGGSGLSSYNEQFF. The CDR3 DNA follows: TGTGCCAGCAGCCAAGGGGGAGGTTCGGGATTGAGCTCCTACAATGAGCAGTTCTTC. This rearrangement joins TRBV11-1 to TRBJ2-1; perhaps D is TRBD1 or TRBD2 (6 bases each). The CDR3 spans 19 residues. From germline, CDR1 is SGHAT and CDR2 FQDESV (reference sequence). Between the trimmed V and J ends, which lost 5 bases and 0 bases, there was a span of 23 bases.

The chain uses TRBV6-5 and TRBJ1-4, with D maybe TRBD1 (6 bases). Looked up from germline, CDR1 is MNHEY and CDR2 is SVGAGI. This CDR3 is 19 amino acids long. Between the trimmed V and J ends, which lost 6 bases and 0 bases, there was a span of 23 bases. The CDR3 is CASSQTGTLIPATNEKLFF. CDR3 in DNA: TGTGCCAGCAGCCAGACCGGGACATTGATTCCCGCAACTAATGAAAAACTGTTTTTT.

V usage is TRBV5-6 and J usage is TRBJ2-6; TRBD1 is a possible D gene (6 bases). This CDR3 is built from 14 residues. Looked up from germline, CDR1 is SGHDT and CDR2 is YYEEEE. V lost 2 bases and J lost 4, with 7 bases in between. CDR3 nucleotides: TGTGCCAGCAGCTTCGGACAGGGGGCCAACGTCCTGACTTTC. This codes for CASSFGQGANVLTF.

The table lists this clonotype with a few counts. The chain is built from TRBV7-2 and TRBJ1-1; possibly TRBD1 for D (5 bases). This CDR3 is built from 15 residues. Germline loops: CDR1 SGHTA, CDR2 FQGNSA. V lost 0 bases, J lost 0 bases, and 8 bases lay in between. In DNA form, the CDR3 reads TGTGCCAGCAGCTTAGCATCGGACATGAACACTGAAGCTTTCTTT. Its translation: CASSLASDMNTEAFF. Full variable domain (rest looked up from reference TRBV7-2 and TRBJ1-1): GAGVSQSPSNKVTEKGKDVELRCDPISGHTALYWYRQSLGQGLEFLIYFQGNSAPDKSGLPSDRFSAERTGGSVSTLTIQRTQQEDSAVYLCASSLASDMNTEAFFGQGTRLTVV.

The gene calls are TRBV27 and TRBJ2-7; D remains unclear. The V end lost 6 bases, the J end lost 0 bases, and 9 bases lay between the germline ends. CDR1 and CDR2 from the germline V gene are MNHEY and SMNVEV (reference sequence). CDR3 size: 13 residues. CDR3 bases: TGTGCCAGCAGCCCCGTAGGCTCCTACGAGCAGTACTTC. Its translation is CASSPVGSYEQYF.

V is TRBV20-1 and J is TRBJ1-2; unclear D gene. V shed 1 base and J shed 3 bases, with 9 bases lying between them. Germline-derived CDR1 and CDR2 are DFQATT and SNEGSKA (reference sequence). This CDR3 is built from 13 residues. The CDR3 bases are TGCAGTGCTAGAGGACCGGAGGACTATGGCTACACCTTC. Translated: CSARGPEDYGYTF.

The chain recombines TRBV7-2 with TRBJ2-6; no clear D gene. The CDR3 length is 14 residues. Germline V CDR1 and CDR2: SGHTA, FQGNSA. V dropped 1 base and J dropped 4 bases, with 5 bases sitting between them. CDR3 sequence reads: CASSLGTGANVLTF. The CDR3 coding sequence is TGTGCCAGCAGCTTAGGAACCGGGGCCAACGTCCTGACTTTC.

This clonotype was recorded a few times. The genes are TRBV7-2 and TRBJ2-7; perhaps TRBD1 as D (7 bases). The CDR3 contains 14 residues. Trimming took 3 bases from V and 5 from J, leaving 14 bases between them. Germline assignment: CDR1 SGHTA and CDR2 FQGNSA. DNA of the CDR3: TGTGCCAGCAGCTTCTCGCAGGGGGGCCACGAGCAGTACTTC. Its translation is CASSFSQGGHEQYF.

The V call is TRBV4-3, the J call TRBJ2-7, with D possibly being TRBD1 or TRBD2 (5 bases each). Germline-derived CDR1 and CDR2 are LGHNA and YSLEER. Trimming took off 4 bases at V and 0 bases at J, with 16 bases between the two ends. The CDR3 length is 16 residues. The DNA of the CDR3 is TGCGCCAGCAGCCTGGGACCCCAGGGTCCCTCCTACGAGCAGTACTTC. It is translated as CASSLGPQGPSYEQYF.

This clonotype was detected a few times. The V and J genes are TRBV12-3 or TRBV12-4 and TRBJ2-1; 7 positions agree with TRBD2. Losses at the gene ends were 7 bases for V and 4 bases for J; bases not matched to a gene: 13. This CDR3 is built from 16 residues. This chain's CDR3 is CASTLKGRGTYNEQFF. CDR3 DNA sequence: TGTGCCAGCACCCTCAAAGGGCGGGGGACTTACAATGAGCAGTTCTTC.

In its sample, this clonotype was seen a few times. The chain carries TRBV19 and TRBJ1-2, with TRBD1 as a possible D gene (6 bases). This CDR3 region has 15 residues. V was cut by 6 bases and J by 4 bases, with 18 bases left in between. CDR1 is LNHDA and CDR2 is SQIVND in the germline V gene (reference sequence). Written as DNA, the CDR3 is TGTGCCAGTAGCCCGGGGTCGGGGGCTGGCTATGGCTACACCTTC. Amino acids: CASSPGSGAGYGYTF.

This sequence joins TRBV19 and TRBJ1-1; D remains unclear. Germline CDR1 is LNHDA and CDR2 is SQIVND (reference sequence). The V and J ends lost 3 bases and 5 bases respectively, with 13 bases between them. The CDR3 totals 14 residues. CDR3 sequence: CASSMGKGWTEAFF. CDR3 nucleotides: TGTGCCAGTAGTATGGGCAAAGGATGGACTGAAGCTTTCTTT.

This clonotype has ten or more counts. This chain connects TRBV4-1 to TRBJ1-5, with 7 bases lining up with TRBD1. This CDR3 region has 15 residues. Germline V CDR1 and CDR2: MGHRA, YSYEKL. V shed 4 bases and J 4 bases; nucleotides not matched to a gene: 7. CDR3 protein: CASSPWAGGNQPQHF. CDR3 DNA sequence: TGCGCCAGCAGCCCCTGGGCAGGGGGTAATCAGCCCCAGCATTTT.

The chain uses TRBV6-2 or TRBV6-3 and TRBJ1-5; D remains unclear. V was clipped by 7 bases and J by 4 bases, with 14 bases between them. Germline CDR1 and CDR2: MNHEY and SVGEGT. CDR3 size: 14 residues. Here the CDR3 DNA reads TGTGCCAGCAAGGAGGGAACTGTAAATCAGCCCCAGCATTTT. Its protein product is CASKEGTVNQPQHF.

The chain has TRBV7-6 and TRBJ1-1; D possibly corresponds to TRBD1 (6 bases). Trimming shortened V by 4 bases and J by 4 bases, and 13 bases separated the two germline ends. Germline CDR1 is SGHVS and CDR2 is FNYEAQ. The CDR3 runs 14 residues. Here the CDR3 DNA reads TGTGCCAGCAGCTCAACAGGGATGGGCACTGAAGCTTTCTTT. This gives the protein CASSSTGMGTEAFF.